This T cell receptor beta chain came from a study of T cells in Graves' hyperthyroidism and ophthalmopathy. CDR3 length equals 13 residues. About 10 ml fresh peripheral blood yielded the PBMCs. Amplification of TCR beta CDR3 regions was performed using RNA transcripts as template. A first-round RT-PCR of the TCR CDR3 used the HTBI primer set. A single record per CDR3 protein comes from TCRdb applying MiXCR to the multiplex PCR reads. The top ten hold 25% to 30% of the sample, which has more than 500,000 distinct CDR3 sequences, 16% seen once. Whole-study findings and limits: Among clonotypes expanded in thyroid above 0.001, most were also found in blood.

The table lists this clonotype with many counts. Its antigen remains unidentified. Compared with germline, one end of the junction differs, possibly owing to a read error. This receptor was obtained from a woman aged 25 to 39 with Graves' ophthalmopathy. The rearrangement links TRBV12-3 or TRBV12-4 to TRBJ2-7; 7 bases map to TRBD2. The sample comprised blood. The CDR3 here is CASSLGGLDEQYF. CDR3 DNA: TGTGCCAGCAGCTTAGGCGGACTAGACGAGCAGTACTTC.